This T cell receptor (beta chain) was identified during a study of early T cells in non-severe SARS-CoV-2 infection. Study in general: The input, bulk RNA from unsorted whole blood, was sequenced, and chains were unpaired.

TCRdb reprocessed the 5' RACE reads with MiXCR, giving one entry per CDR3 protein. The sample contains about 71,000 distinct CDR3 sequences, 12% of which appear only once. This clonotype occurred many times. CDR3 length equals 14 residues. V lost 4 bases, J lost 2 bases, and 9 bases lay in between. The TCR was taken from an adult who was a healthcare worker with PCR-confirmed SARS-CoV-2 infection or an uninfected control (not recorded which). The sample here was whole blood, taken at baseline. The rearrangement uses TRBV12-3 or TRBV12-4 and TRBJ1-5; D is undetermined. CDR3 sequence: CASSSVAGNQPQHF. For the CDR3, the DNA is TGTGCCAGCAGTTCTGTAGCGGGCAATCAGCCCCAGCATTTT.